The 3 T cell receptor beta chains in this list originate from one sample, sequenced in a study of T cells in Graves' hyperthyroidism and ophthalmopathy. The investigators amplified TCR beta CDR3 regions from RNA transcripts. The TCR CDR3 first-round RT-PCR relied on the HTBI primer set. A single record per CDR3 protein comes from TCRdb applying MiXCR to the multiplex PCR reads. Here the sample spans about 610,000 distinct CDR3 sequences, 35% to 55% being singletons. Input material: peripheral blood or thyroid tissue (not recorded which). The receptors were gathered from a young woman with Graves' hyperthyroidism.

This clonotype was counted many times. The rearrangement joins TRBV28 to TRBJ2-7, with 9 positions matching TRBD2. Per the germline V gene, CDR1 is MDHEN and CDR2 is SYDVKM. The CDR3 is 15 residues long. The V segment lost 4 bases and the J segment 3 bases; nucleotides outside the gene matches: 7. This CDR3 is CASSSPGLAIYEQYF. The CDR3 DNA reads as TGTGCCAGCAGTTCACCGGGACTAGCTATCTACGAGCAGTACTTC.

This clonotype was picked up a small number of times. The chain carries TRBV4-2 and TRBJ1-5; TRBD1 is a possible D gene (6 bases). The V end was cut by 3 bases, the J end by 5 bases, with 14 bases between. Per the germline V gene, CDR1 is LGHNA and CDR2 is YNFKEQ. The CDR3 has 15 residues. This chain's CDR3 is CASSQRMGADQPQHF. CDR3 nucleotides: TGTGCCAGCAGCCAGAGAATGGGGGCCGATCAGCCCCAGCATTTT.

In the case of this clonotype: Mismatch with germline at one junction end may stem from a read error. V gene TRBV7-2 combines with J gene TRBJ1-2; maybe TRBD1 (6 bases). CDR1 and CDR2 (germline): SGHTA, FQGNSA. The CDR3 runs to 15 residues. As DNA, the CDR3 is TGCGCCAGCAGCCGTCCAGGGGAGATCTCCGATGGCTACACCTTC. The encoded protein is CASSRPGEISDGYTF.